These T cell receptor beta chains were read from a single sample in a study of breast tumors, draining lymph nodes, adjacent tissues. Each CDR3 protein gets one entry after TCRdb re-called the multiplex PCR reads with MiXCR. The sample yields approximately 63,000 distinct CDR3 sequences, around three fifths seen once. The sequencing input was breast tumor tissue. The receptors were sampled from a female donor with breast cancer. Some clones in this sample may be carry-over from other donors' samples. Both conserved end residues are part of each CDR3. D genes are given only for firm matches. Not all rows give a size; the values are once, few, many and, for expanded clones, a class.

many TRBJ2-7 TRBD1 TRBV20-1 CSARDQGDRDLYEQYF TGCAGTGCTAGAGATCAGGGGGACAGGGACCTCTACGAGCAGTACTTC
many TRBJ2-2 . TRBV7-3 CASSPTGGPNTGELFF TGTGCCAGCAGCCCAACAGGAGGCCCGAACACCGGGGAGCTGTTTTTT
large TRBJ2-3 TRBD2 TRBV19 CASSFGTSGSVRDTQYF TGTGCCAGTAGTTTCGGGACTAGCGGGAGTGTTAGAGATACGCAGTATTTT
. TRBJ1-4 TRBD1 TRBV7-2 CASSLRGQGDEKLFF TGTGCCAGCAGCCTCCGGGGACAGGGGGATGAAAAACTGTTTTTT
. TRBJ2-3 TRBD2 TRBV10-1 CASSEQRGDSDTQYF TGCGCCAGCAGTGAACAGCGGGGGGATTCAGATACGCAGTATTTT
many TRBJ2-2 TRBD1 TRBV5-8 CASSGTAAQNTGELFF TGTGCCAGCAGCGGGACAGCGGCTCAGAACACCGGGGAGCTGTTTTTT
. TRBJ1-2 . TRBV7-3 CASSPRGAGIYGYIF TGTGCCAGCAGTCCTCGGGGGGCAGGGATATATGGCTACATCTTC
many TRBJ2-3 TRBD2 TRBV29-1 CSVEELAGGPDTQYF TGCAGCGTTGAAGAACTAGCGGGAGGACCAGATACGCAGTATTTT
. TRBJ2-7 . TRBV20-1 CSALHRKRRYEQYF TGCAGTGCCTTACACCGCAAACGTCGTTACGAGCAGTACTTC
. TRBJ1-5 . TRBV6-5 CALPRWQLGTSGRAQHF TGTGCCCTCCCCCGGTGGCAGTTGGGGACTAGCGGGAGGGCCCAGCATTTT
hyperexpanded TRBJ2-3 TRBD2 TRBV7-9 CASSAGLAGAADTQYF TGTGCCAGCAGTGCGGGGCTAGCGGGAGCGGCTGATACGCAGTATTTT
. TRBJ2-3 TRBD2 TRBV5-1 CASSLVPKGGGKVVTDTQYF TGCGCCAGCAGCTTGGTCCCTAAGGGCGGGGGAAAGGTCGTCACAGATACGCAGTATTTT
. TRBJ2-2 TRBD1 TRBV7-2 CASSDWDRSTGELFF TGTGCCAGCAGTGATTGGGACAGGAGCACCGGGGAGCTGTTTTTT
. TRBJ2-2 . TRBV18 CASSSEEGEDTGELFF TGTGCCAGCTCATCAGAGGAGGGAGAGGACACCGGGGAGCTGTTTTTT
many TRBJ1-4 . TRBV5-1 CASSSSDGGGNEKLFF TGCGCCAGCAGCTCATCCGACGGGGGCGGGAATGAAAAACTGTTTTTT
. TRBJ2-1 . TRBV20-1 CSASYYLGEDEQFF TGCAGTGCTTCATACTACTTAGGGGAGGATGAGCAGTTCTTC
few TRBJ1-2 . TRBV7-9 CASSLGNSNYGYTF TGTGCCAGCAGCTTAGGTAACAGTAACTATGGCTACACCTTC
. TRBJ1-5 . TRBV24-1 CATSDLGDQPQHF TGTGCCACCAGTGATTTGGGTGATCAGCCCCAGCATTTT
. TRBJ1-2 . TRBV6-1 CASSQEGQIGFGYTF TGTGCCAGCAGTCAAGAAGGACAGATTGGCTTCGGCTACACCTTC
many TRBJ1-2 . TRBV4-3 CASSQYTGSNYGYTF TGCGCCAGCAGCCAATATACGGGGTCTAACTATGGCTACACCTTC
many TRBJ2-1 TRBD2 TRBV5-6 CASSYLAGGDNEQFF TGTGCCAGCAGCTATCTAGCGGGAGGGGACAATGAGCAGTTCTTC
. TRBJ1-2 TRBD1 TRBV20-1 CSLRDRGRDYGYTF TGCAGTCTCCGGGACAGGGGGCGCGACTATGGCTACACCTTC
. TRBJ1-5 TRBD1 TRBV19 CASALTGTGNQPQHF TGTGCCAGTGCTCTCACCGGGACAGGGAATCAGCCCCAGCATTTT
. TRBJ1-5 . TRBV28 CASSLRGWPQHF TGTGCCAGCAGTCTTAGGGGATGGCCCCAGCATTTT
. TRBJ1-1 . TRBV11-2 CASSPGVWNTEAFF TGTGCCAGCAGTCCAGGGGTTTGGAACACTGAAGCTTTCTTT
once TRBJ2-3 . TRBV9 CASSGWEPSGDTQYF TGTGCCAGCAGCGGGTGGGAACCCTCGGGGGATACGCAGTATTTT